A single sample gave rise to the 23 T cell receptor beta chains below, sequenced in a study of T cell repertoires in cytomegalovirus infection. TCRdb called the reads again in MiXCR, with one record for every CDR3 protein. The table includes fewer than 950,000 distinct CDR3 sequences, about 33% detected once. Their antigens are not known. This material consisted of cultured CD8+ T cells from PBMCs, taken from culture after CMV antigen stimulation. These receptors all come from a human donor in good health (CMV status not recorded). Some clones in this sample may be carry-over from other donors' samples.

This rearrangement joins TRBV19 to TRBJ1-1; 7 bases match TRBD1. Germline V gives CDR1 LNHDA, CDR2 SQIVND (reference sequence). This CDR3 is built from 15 residues. The J segment lost 3 bases and the V segment lost 9 bases, leaving 13 bases of the junction unmatched. The CDR3: CASRQIVQGDTEAFF. CDR3 bases: TGTGCCAGCAGGCAAATTGTCCAGGGGGACACTGAAGCTTTCTTT.

This chain joins TRBV15 and TRBJ2-7; tentative D call: TRBD1 (5 bases). V lost 0 bases and J lost 3, with 6 bases in between. The CDR3 consists of 13 residues. Germline V CDR1 and CDR2: LNHNV, YYDKDF (reference sequence). The DNA of the CDR3 is TGTGCCACCAGCAGAGATGACAGCTACGAGCAGTACGTC. Protein: CATSRDDSYEQYV.

This clonotype was seen repeatedly, ten times or more. J is TRBJ2-3 and V is TRBV7-2, with unresolved D. Looked up from germline, CDR1 is SGHTA and CDR2 is FQGNSA. The CDR3 contains 17 residues. V was clipped by 0 bases and J by 1 base, with 14 bases between them. The CDR3 DNA follows: TGTGCCAGCAGCTTAGCCGCCCGGTGGCCAGGCACAGATACGCAGTATTTT. Translated, it gives CASSLAARWPGTDTQYF. Combining the CDR3 with reference TRBV7-2 and TRBJ2-3 gives the whole variable domain GAGVSQSPSNKVTEKGKDVELRCDPISGHTALYWYRQSLGQGLEFLIYFQGNSAPDKSGLPSDRFSAERTGGSVSTLTIQRTQQEDSAVYLCASSLAARWPGTDTQYFGPGTRLTVL.

This clonotype appeared a few times. The chain couples TRBV20-1 to TRBJ1-1; no clear D. The CDR3 covers 14 residues. Trimming pared 3 bases from V and 7 bases from J, leaving 18 bases between. Per germline, CDR1 DFQATT and CDR2 SNEGSKA (reference sequence). The DNA of the CDR3 is TGCAGTGCTAGCGGCCTCCCGCGTACCTTTGAAGCTTTCTTT. This codes for CSASGLPRTFEAFF.

The chain has TRBV7-9 and TRBJ2-7; D is tentatively TRBD1 or TRBD2 (7 bases each). Per germline, CDR1 SEHNR and CDR2 FQNEAQ (reference sequence). The length of the CDR3 is 14 residues. Trimming took 7 bases from V and 4 from J, leaving 17 bases between them. CDR3 loop: CASTPGGQIYEQYF. In DNA form, the CDR3 reads TGTGCCAGCACCCCGGGGGGACAGATTTACGAGCAGTACTTC. Based on the CDR3 plus reference TRBV7-9 and TRBJ2-7, the full variable domain is DTGVSQNPRHKITKRGQNVTFRCDPISEHNRLYWYRQTLGQGPEFLTYFQNEAQLEKSRLLSDRFSAERPKGSFSTLEIQRTEQGDSAMYLCASTPGGQIYEQYFGPGTRLTVT.

For the CDR3, the DNA is TGTGCCAGCAGCTTAGTCGGCAGCATGAAGATCTACACCTTC. Amino acid sequence: CASSLVGSMKIYTF. The chain carries TRBV7-9 and TRBJ1-2, with unresolved D. CDR1 SEHNR and CDR2 FQNEAQ come from the germline V gene (reference sequence). V lost 1 base and J lost 10, with 16 bases in between. The CDR3 totals 14 residues.

The chain has TRBV19 and TRBJ1-6; no clear D gene. CDR3 length: 13 residues. Germline V gene sequence: CDR1 LNHDA, CDR2 SQIVND (reference sequence). The V gene lost 1 base and the J gene lost 8 bases, with 6 bases spanning the gap. The CDR3 loop reads CASSIVRDSPLHF. CDR3 bases: TGTGCCAGTAGTATAGTAAGGGATTCACCCCTCCACTTT.

This clonotype was detected only a few times. This chain uses TRBV5-6 with TRBJ2-3; no clear D. Trimming stripped 0 bases from V and 6 bases from J, with 14 bases between. The germline gives CDR1 SGHDT, CDR2 YYEEEE. The CDR3 sequence is 15 residues long. The CDR3 sequence: CASSLGTTVSDTQYF. The CDR3 nucleotides are TGTGCCAGCAGCTTGGGGACGACGGTTTCGGATACGCAGTATTTT.

About this clonotype itself: The junction departs from germline at one end; a sequencing error may be responsible. V is TRBV20-1 and J is TRBJ1-3, with D unresolved. The germline V gene has CDR1 DFQATT and CDR2 SNEGSKA (reference sequence). The CDR3 consists of 14 residues. The CDR3 DNA sequence: TGCAGTGCCAAACCAGCCCTCTCTGGAAACACCGTATATTTT. Protein sequence: CSAKPALSGNTVYF.

Points on this clonotype: One junction end disagrees with the germline gene, perhaps due to a read error. The chain uses TRBV6-2 or TRBV6-3 and TRBJ1-2; 7 bases fit TRBD1. The CDR3 sequence is 15 residues long. Germline lookup yields CDR1 MNHEY and CDR2 SVGEGT. For the CDR3, the DNA is TGTGTCAGCAGTTACCTGGGACAGAAGATTCTTGGCTACACCTTC. It codes for CVSSYLGQKILGYTF.

J is TRBJ1-1 and V is TRBV27; TRBD1 aligns across 7 bases. Germline CDR1 is MNHEY and CDR2 is SMNVEV (reference sequence). J gave up 7 bases and V 0 bases, and 17 bases lay outside the gene matches. The CDR3 extends over 18 amino acids. This CDR3 is CASSLSLKLTRDSREAFF. The CDR3 DNA reads as TGTGCCAGCAGTTTATCCCTTAAGTTAACCCGGGACAGCCGTGAAGCTTTCTTT.

CDR3 sequence reads: CASSHGQGPGEPQHF. The CDR3 DNA is TGCGCCAGCAGCCACGGACAGGGCCCAGGAGAGCCCCAGCATTTT. This chain links TRBV5-1 with TRBJ1-5; 8 nucleotides line up with TRBD1. Germline values: CDR1 SGHRS, CDR2 YFSETQ. After removal of 4 bases from V and 8 bases from J, the junction contained 11 bases not matched to a gene. This CDR3 is 15 amino acids long.

In its sample, this clonotype was seen a few times. V is TRBV6-5 and J is TRBJ1-2; 7 positions match TRBD1. The CDR3 is 19 amino acids. V lost 4 bases and J lost 1; bases outside the gene matches: 18. Germline loops: CDR1 MNHEY, CDR2 SVGAGI. The CDR3 bases are TGTGCCAGCAGTTTAACATCGGGGGGGACAGCAGACCATAACTATGGCTACACCTTC. Translating gives CASSLTSGGTADHNYGYTF.

This rearrangement joins TRBV25-1 to TRBJ2-2; D might be TRBD1 (6 bases). V shed 5 bases and J shed 3 bases, with 13 bases lying between them. The CDR3 covers 15 residues. Germline-derived CDR1 and CDR2 are MGHDK and SYGVNS. The CDR3 DNA sequence: TGTGCCAGCAGTCCCCGGACAGAAGACACCGGGGAGCTGTTTTTT. Amino acid sequence: CASSPRTEDTGELFF.

CDR3 residues: CASSQNIETPSYSYEQYV. CDR3 DNA: TGCGCCAGCAGTCAAAATATCGAGACACCAAGCTACTCCTACGAGCAGTACGTC. The chain recombines TRBV23-1 with TRBJ2-7; no definite D call. Being an ORF, TRBV23-1 has a function that is uncertain. The V and J ends lost 2 bases and 0 bases respectively, with 20 bases between them. The CDR3 covers 18 residues.

With respect to this clonotype: Since a much larger clone is just one base distant, this may be a read error. The chain joins TRBV6-6 to TRBJ2-4; no definite D call. Germline V CDR1 and CDR2: MNHNY, SVGAGI (reference sequence). The V gene lost 2 bases and the J gene lost 2 bases, with 19 bases spanning the gap. CDR3 length: 18 residues. The CDR3 DNA is TGTGCCAGCAGTTACGGCGCCGTGAGCGACCGGCCCAAAAACATTCAGTACTTC. Translating it yields CASSYGAVSDRPKNIQYF.

This clonotype was observed a few times. The chain recombines TRBV12-3 or TRBV12-4 with TRBJ2-2, with TRBD1 identical over 9 bases. This CDR3 is 15 amino acids long. With V trimmed by 6 bases and J by 7 bases, 9 bases remained unmatched. CDR3 sequence: CASRSGTGMYGELFF. CDR3 sequence (DNA): TGTGCCAGCAGGTCCGGGACAGGGATGTACGGGGAGCTGTTTTTT.

The chain combines TRBV4-1 with TRBJ2-7, with D possibly being TRBD2 (6 bases). The CDR3 has 15 amino acids. Germline CDR1 reads MGHRA; CDR2 reads YSYEKL. Between the trimmed V and J ends, which lost 1 base and 2 bases, there was a span of 12 bases. This CDR3 is CASSQVPGGPYEQYF. The CDR3 DNA sequence: TGCGCCAGCAGCCAAGTCCCCGGGGGACCCTACGAGCAGTACTTC.

The chain joins TRBV5-1 to TRBJ2-1, with no clear D. The germline CDR1 and CDR2 sequences are SGHRS and YFSETQ. The CDR3 consists of 15 residues. Between the trimmed V and J ends, which lost 4 bases and 8 bases, there was a span of 19 bases. CDR3 region: CASSADGRSRDEQFF. The CDR3 DNA is TGCGCCAGCAGCGCGGACGGAAGGTCCCGCGATGAGCAGTTCTTC.

This clonotype was counted ten times or more. V usage is TRBV6-1 and J usage is TRBJ2-7, with D unresolved. V lost 3 bases and J lost 6, with 6 bases in between. This CDR3 comprises 11 residues. CDR1 and CDR2 from the germline V gene are MNHNS and SASEGT. CDR3 protein: CASSDWREQYV. The CDR3 region has the DNA TGTGCCAGCAGTGACTGGCGCGAGCAGTACGTC.

This clonotype showed up just a few times. V usage is TRBV12-5 and J usage is TRBJ2-1; no reliable D call. Per germline, CDR1 LGHNT and CDR2 FRNRAP. The germline V and J ends were trimmed by 5 bases and 5 bases, with 10 bases remaining between them. The length of the CDR3 is 13 residues. The CDR3 DNA follows: TGTGCTAGTGGTAATGACTGGGACAATGAGCAGTTCTTC. Translation: CASGNDWDNEQFF. Drawing the rest from reference TRBV12-5 and TRBJ2-1, the complete variable domain is DARVTQTPRHKVTEMGQEVTMRCQPILGHNTVFWYRQTMMQGLELLAYFRNRAPLDDSGMPKDRFSAEMPDATLATLKIQPSEPRDSAVYFCASGNDWDNEQFFGPGTRLTVL.

The chain uses TRBV5-6 and TRBJ2-1; 7 positions match TRBD2. CDR1 and CDR2 (germline): SGHDT, YYEEEE. The CDR3 spans 13 residues. Trimming cost V 5 bases and J 8 bases; bases outside gene matches: 7. The CDR3 bases are TGTGCCAGCAGTTCCGACGGGGGGTATGAGCAGTTCTTC. Translating gives CASSSDGGYEQFF. Filled out from reference TRBV5-6 and TRBJ2-1, the complete variable domain reads DAGVTQSPTHLIKTRGQQVTLRCSPKSGHDTVSWYQQALGQGPQFIFQYYEEEERQRGNFPDRFSGHQFPNYSSELNVNALLLGDSALYLCASSSDGGYEQFFGPGTRLTVL.

V and J are TRBV4-1 and TRBJ2-7, with 9 positions matching TRBD2. The V segment lost 4 bases and the J segment 3 bases; nucleotides outside the gene matches: 7. Per the germline V gene, CDR1 is MGHRA and CDR2 is YSYEKL. CDR3 length: 15 residues. CDR3 nucleotides: TGCGCCAGCAGCCCCAGGGCTAGCGGGGTCTACGAGCAGTACTTC. It translates to CASSPRASGVYEQYF.